Below, 25 T cell receptor beta chains from the same sample are listed, as sequenced in a study of blood T cell repertoires in COVID-19. Clones were read by immunoSEQ multiplex PCR, and TCRdb kept only the in-frame ones, dropping some. The table records about 260,000 clones, about 88% of them present only once. Material: peripheral blood. The receptor set was obtained from a woman aged 25 to 39 with COVID-19, enrolled during active disease.

As regards this clone: Distinct nucleotide sequences in the sample also encode this CDR3. V and J are TRBV18 and TRBJ1-1, with 10 positions matching TRBD1. From germline, CDR1 is KGHSH and CDR2 LQKENI. V dropped 5 bases and J dropped 1; count of bases not matched to a gene: 1. The CDR3 has 14 amino acids. CDR3: CASSRQGANTEAFF. CDR3 nucleotides: TGTGCCAGCTCAAGACAGGGGGCGAACACTGAAGCTTTCTTT.

This chain uses TRBV30 with TRBJ1-1; D may be TRBD1 (6 bases). Trimming took off 5 bases at V and 3 bases at J, with 19 bases between the two ends. Germline CDR1 and CDR2: GTSNPN and SVGIG (reference sequence). This CDR3 spans 15 amino acids. CDR3 loop: CAWGQTLQGHTEAFF. CDR3 coding DNA: TGTGCCTGGGGGCAAACGTTACAGGGTCACACTGAAGCTTTCTTT.

CDR3 sequence reads: CASSYRDTDTQYF. The DNA for the CDR3 is TGTGCCAGCAGTTACCGGGACACAGATACGCAGTATTTT. The chain carries TRBV6-6 and TRBJ2-3; TRBD2 is a possible D gene (5 bases). The V end lost 2 bases, the J end lost 2 bases, and 5 bases lay between the germline ends. The CDR3 loop spans 13 amino acids. CDR1 and CDR2 from the germline V gene are MNHNY and SVGAGI (reference sequence).

The chain couples TRBV19 to TRBJ2-5; perhaps TRBD1 as D (5 bases). The CDR3 extends over 14 amino acids. CDR1 and CDR2 from the germline V gene are LNHDA and SQIVND (reference sequence). V shed 5 bases and J shed 4 bases, with 14 bases lying between them. CDR3 in DNA: TGTGCCAGTAGTGTTTGGGGCCAGGGAGAGACCCAGTACTTC. This sequence encodes CASSVWGQGETQYF.

This chain links TRBV28 with TRBJ1-2; D remains unclear. V gave up 9 bases and J gave up 4 bases, with 9 bases separating them. The CDR3 contains 11 residues. Germline-derived CDR1 and CDR2 are MDHEN and SYDVKM. This chain's CDR3 is CASMGGYGYTF. As DNA, the CDR3 is TGTGCCAGTATGGGAGGCTATGGCTACACCTTC.

The table lists this clone with a few counts. The CDR3 nucleotides are TGCAGTGCTAGTGGATCGGGGGGACACCAAGAGACCCAGTACTTC. This translates into CSASGSGGHQETQYF. The rearrangement uses TRBV20-1 and TRBJ2-5, with 7 bases lining up with TRBD2. The CDR3 consists of 15 residues. CDR1 and CDR2 from the germline V gene are DFQATT and SNEGSKA (reference sequence). V trimming: 3 bases; J trimming: 0 bases; junction bases outside the gene matches: 7.

V and J are TRBV7-2 and TRBJ1-1, with D uncertain. V lost 0 bases and J 6 bases, leaving 8 bases between the germline ends. The V gene's germline CDR1 is SGHTA and CDR2 FQGNSA. CDR3 length: 13 residues. The CDR3 sequence is CASSLARRAEAFF. In nucleotides, the CDR3 is TGTGCCAGCAGCTTAGCGCGGCGGGCTGAAGCTTTCTTT. The full variable domain, completed using reference TRBV7-2 and TRBJ1-1, is GAGVSQSPSNKVTEKGKDVELRCDPISGHTALYWYRQSLGQGLEFLIYFQGNSAPDKSGLPSDRFSAERTGGSVSTLTIQRTQQEDSAVYLCASSLARRAEAFFGQGTRLTVV.

The rearrangement joins TRBV19 to TRBJ2-1; the match to TRBD1 covers 11 bases. Unmatched junction bases numbered 4, after V lost 3 bases and J lost 6 bases. The CDR3 sequence is 15 residues long. In germline, CDR1 is LNHDA, CDR2 SQIVND (reference sequence). CDR3 sequence reads: CASSIGTGGFNEQFF. CDR3 DNA: TGTGCCAGTAGTATCGGGACAGGGGGTTTCAATGAGCAGTTCTTC.

This chain joins TRBV5-1 and TRBJ2-7; a possible D gene is TRBD1 (5 bases). V was cut by 5 bases and J by 1 base, with 19 bases left in between. Germline CDR1 is SGHRS and CDR2 is YFSETQ. The CDR3 runs 16 residues. The chain's CDR3 is CASSDWGSSRSYEQYF. In DNA, the CDR3 is TGCGCCAGCAGTGATTGGGGCAGCTCGAGATCCTACGAGCAGTACTTC.

This sequence joins TRBV24-1 and TRBJ2-2; D may be TRBD1 (5 bases). V lost 6 bases to trimming and J lost 1 base, with 8 bases between them. CDR1 and CDR2 from the germline V gene are KGHDR and SFDVKD. The CDR3 has 14 residues. This CDR3 reads CATSIDRNTGELFF. DNA for the CDR3: TGTGCCACCAGTATAGACAGGAACACCGGGGAGCTGTTTTTT.

The rearrangement joins TRBV2 to TRBJ1-6; 8 nucleotides line up with TRBD1. This CDR3 is built from 14 residues. Per germline, CDR1 SNHLY and CDR2 FYNNEI. With V trimmed by 4 bases and J by 13 bases, 9 bases remained unmatched. CDR3 sequence (DNA): TGTGCCAGCAGTGTGGGGACAGGACGCTATCCCCTCCACTTT. Protein sequence: CASSVGTGRYPLHF. The complete variable domain, with remaining parts taken from reference TRBV2 and TRBJ1-6, reads EPEVTQTPSHQVTQMGQEVILRCVPISNHLYFYWYRQILGQKVEFLVSFYNNEISEKSEIFDDQFSVERPDGSNFTLKIRSTKLEDSAMYFCASSVGTGRYPLHFGNGTRLTVT.

The rearrangement links TRBV9 to TRBJ2-7; D might be TRBD1 (5 bases). V was pared by 3 bases and J by 4 bases, with 11 bases between. From germline, CDR1 is SGDLS and CDR2 YYNGEE. This CDR3 comprises 13 residues. The CDR3 spells CASSAAQGYEQYF. CDR3 DNA sequence: TGTGCCAGCAGCGCGGCCCAGGGTTACGAGCAGTACTTC.

CDR3: CASSLGGLAYNEQFF. CDR3 bases: TGCGCCAGCAGCTTGGGGGGACTAGCTTACAATGAGCAGTTCTTC. J is TRBJ2-1 and V is TRBV5-1; the match to TRBD2 covers 9 bases. V was clipped by 0 bases and J by 4 bases; unmatched bases: 2. The CDR3 has 15 amino acids. Germline V CDR1 and CDR2: SGHRS, YFSETQ.

The genes are TRBV7-3 and TRBJ2-7; 9 bases fit TRBD2. This CDR3 comprises 15 residues. The J segment lost 3 bases and the V segment lost 1 base, leaving 4 bases of the junction unmatched. Germline values: CDR1 SGHTA, CDR2 FQGTGA. Here the CDR3 reads CASSLKAGGIYEQYF. CDR3 nucleotides: TGTGCCAGCAGCTTAAAAGCGGGAGGTATCTACGAGCAGTACTTC.

This rearrangement joins TRBV5-6 to TRBJ2-1; 12 bases fit TRBD2. CDR1 SGHDT and CDR2 YYEEEE come from the germline V gene. The ends lost 4 bases at V and 7 bases at J; junction bases unmatched: 9. The CDR3 is 16 amino acids. CDR3 DNA sequence: TGTGCCAGCAGCGTGCTAGCGGGAGGGCCTATAAATGAGCAGTTCTTC. As protein: CASSVLAGGPINEQFF.

The chain has TRBV13 and TRBJ2-3; 11 nucleotides agree with TRBD2. V shed 3 bases, J shed 0 bases, and the junction held 8 bases outside the gene matches. There are 18 residues in the CDR3. CDR1 is PRHDT, CDR2 FYEKMQ, per germline (reference sequence). The DNA for the CDR3 is TGTGCCAGCAGCTTCGGGACTAGCGGAAACCCGAGCACAGATACGCAGTATTTT. Translation gives CASSFGTSGNPSTDTQYF.

The chain recombines TRBV4-2 with TRBJ2-1; maybe TRBD2 (6 bases). Germline loops: CDR1 LGHNA, CDR2 YNFKEQ. This CDR3 is built from 13 residues. V was shortened by 6 bases and J by 2 bases, with 8 bases between the two germline ends. The CDR3 loop reads CASRRGAYNEQFF. DNA of the CDR3: TGTGCCAGCAGGCGGGGAGCCTACAATGAGCAGTTCTTC.

Only one count was recorded for this clone. V is TRBV11-2 and J is TRBJ1-1; maybe TRBD1 (6 bases). The CDR3 totals 17 residues. Germline V CDR1 and CDR2: SGHAT, FQNNGV. Trimming removed 1 base at V and 4 bases at J, with 19 bases between. The CDR3 loop is CASSLGRGYHEVTEAFF. The CDR3 region has the DNA TGTGCCAGCAGCTTAGGCAGGGGATACCATGAGGTCACTGAAGCTTTCTTT.

This clone was recorded a few times. The V and J genes are TRBV10-2 and TRBJ2-1; 8 bases line up with TRBD1. Germline CDR1 and CDR2: WSHSY and SAAADI. CDR3 size: 13 residues. The V gene end was trimmed by 7 bases and the J gene end by 9 bases; junction bases not matched to a gene: 8. In DNA, the CDR3 is TGCGCCAGCACCGTGACAGGGGCAGCTGAGCAGTTCTTC. Translated, it gives CASTVTGAAEQFF.

The chain couples TRBV5-1 to TRBJ1-4; 7 bases align to TRBD1. CDR1 SGHRS and CDR2 YFSETQ come from the germline V gene. This CDR3 has 16 residues. With 3 bases clipped from V and 4 bases from J, the junction kept 9 bases outside the gene matches. The CDR3 bases are TGCGCCAGCAGCTCCGGGACAGCCCAGAATAATGAAAAACTGTTTTTT. This gives the protein CASSSGTAQNNEKLFF.

J is TRBJ2-2 and V is TRBV6-5; D uncertain. V lost 5 bases, J lost 3 bases, and 13 bases lay in between. There are 15 residues in the CDR3. Germline CDR1 and CDR2: MNHEY and SVGAGI. In DNA form, the CDR3 reads TGTGCCAGCAGTCGCAGTGATTTGGACACCGGGGAGCTGTTTTTT. This codes for CASSRSDLDTGELFF.

The chain recombines TRBV27 with TRBJ2-2; 8 positions agree with TRBD2. Germline V gene sequence: CDR1 MNHEY, CDR2 SMNVEV (reference sequence). Trimming removed 2 bases from V and 1 base from J; junction bases left unmatched: 3. The CDR3 totals 16 residues. The CDR3: CASSLRLAMNTGELFF. In DNA form, the CDR3 reads TGTGCCAGCAGTTTAAGACTAGCGATGAACACCGGGGAGCTGTTTTTT.

This clone was seen just once. The V call is TRBV6-5, the J call TRBJ2-2; no clear D gene. The V end was cut by 0 bases, the J end by 1 base, with 6 bases between. The CDR3 spans 15 residues. CDR1 is MNHEY, CDR2 SVGAGI, per germline. CDR3 sequence reads: CASSYSRRNTGELFF. The CDR3 DNA reads TGTGCCAGCAGTTACTCACGGAGGAACACCGGGGAGCTGTTTTTT.

V usage is TRBV9 and J usage is TRBJ2-2; 12 nucleotides align to TRBD2. The CDR3 spans 18 residues. The trim removed 3 bases at V and 3 bases at J, leaving 9 bases unmatched. Germline loops: CDR1 SGDLS, CDR2 YYNGEE. The CDR3 region is CASSATGLAGLHTGELFF. The CDR3 nucleotides read TGTGCCAGCAGCGCTACGGGACTAGCGGGTTTGCACACCGGGGAGCTGTTTTTT.

The V gene is TRBV29-1, the J gene TRBJ2-1; weak D call: TRBD1 (6 bases). Germline V gene lookup returns CDR1 SQVTM and CDR2 ANQGSEA. The CDR3 totals 14 residues. V was shortened by 7 bases and J by 8 bases, with 21 bases between the two germline ends. CDR3 nucleotide sequence: TGCAGCGCTTTACAGGGATATTATGGCGATGAGCAGTTCTTC. Residues: CSALQGYYGDEQFF.